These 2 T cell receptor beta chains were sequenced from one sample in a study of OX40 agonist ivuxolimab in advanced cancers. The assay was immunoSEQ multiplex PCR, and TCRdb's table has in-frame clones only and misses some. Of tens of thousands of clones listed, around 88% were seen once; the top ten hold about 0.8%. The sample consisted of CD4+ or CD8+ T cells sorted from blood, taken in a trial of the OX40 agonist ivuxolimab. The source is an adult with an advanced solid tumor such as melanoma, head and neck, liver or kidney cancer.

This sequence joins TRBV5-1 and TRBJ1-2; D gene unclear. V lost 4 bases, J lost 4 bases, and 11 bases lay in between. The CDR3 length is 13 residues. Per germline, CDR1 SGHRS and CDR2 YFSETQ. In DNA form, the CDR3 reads TGCGCCAGCAGCCTGGGAGATTCCTATGGCTACACCTTC. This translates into CASSLGDSYGYTF.

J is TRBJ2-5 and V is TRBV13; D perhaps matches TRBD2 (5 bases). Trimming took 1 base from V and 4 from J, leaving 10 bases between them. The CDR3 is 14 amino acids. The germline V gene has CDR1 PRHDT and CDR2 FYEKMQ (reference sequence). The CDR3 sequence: CASSLAGFRETQYF. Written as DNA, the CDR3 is TGTGCCAGCAGCTTAGCGGGGTTCCGAGAGACCCAGTACTTC.